These 15 T cell receptor beta chains were all obtained from the same sample, sequenced in a study of blood T cell repertoires in COVID-19. Only in-frame clones appear in the TCRdb table, and some are missing; sequencing was by immunoSEQ multiplex PCR. The table includes around 130,000 clones, 70% to 90% detected once. Input material: peripheral blood. Receptor source: a woman between 50 and 59 years old who had recovered from COVID-19.

This chain joins TRBV14 and TRBJ1-1, with TRBD1 matching 10 bases. The germline V gene has CDR1 SGHDN and CDR2 FVKESK. V gave up 1 base and J gave up 6 bases; unmatched junction bases: 11. This CDR3 has 17 residues. The CDR3 bases are TGTGCCAGCAGCCAAGTAGGCCTCCGGGACAGGGGTTCTGAAGCTTTCTTT. As protein: CASSQVGLRDRGSEAFF.

V usage is TRBV4-2 and J usage is TRBJ2-7; 8 bases align to TRBD2. V dropped 4 bases and J dropped 3; count of bases not matched to a gene: 8. The CDR3 consists of 15 residues. The germline V gene encodes CDR1 LGHNA and CDR2 YNFKEQ. CDR3 coding DNA: TGTGCCAGCAGCCTGACTCCGGGACTAGACTACGAGCAGTACTTC. It yields the protein CASSLTPGLDYEQYF.

The chain is built from TRBV4-1 and TRBJ2-5, with D possibly being TRBD2 (5 bases). This CDR3 comprises 13 residues. V was pared by 4 bases and J by 5 bases, with 11 bases between. CDR1 MGHRA and CDR2 YSYEKL come from the germline V gene. CDR3 sequence (DNA): TGCGCCAGCAGCCCGGAGGCGGGCGAGACCCAGTACTTC. Amino acids: CASSPEAGETQYF.

This chain connects TRBV2 to TRBJ2-7; D not certain. Germline CDR1 and CDR2: SNHLY and FYNNEI. The CDR3 length is 15 residues. Trimming stripped 2 bases from V and 0 bases from J, with 11 bases between. CDR3 sequence (DNA): TGTGCCAGCAGTGAATCTATGGGCTCCTCCTACGAGCAGTACTTC. Translating gives CASSESMGSSYEQYF.

The chain uses TRBV6-2 or TRBV6-3 and TRBJ2-3; no clear D. From germline, CDR1 is MNHEY and CDR2 SVGEGT. The CDR3 is 15 residues long. Deletions cut 2 bases from V and 0 bases from J, with 9 bases between. The CDR3 sequence is CASSYGPTSTDTQYF. As DNA, the CDR3 is TGTGCCAGCAGTTACGGGCCTACTAGCACAGATACGCAGTATTTT.

The V gene is TRBV5-4, the J gene TRBJ2-3, with 9 bases matching TRBD2. Germline V gene lookup returns CDR1 SGHNT and CDR2 YYREEE (reference sequence). The CDR3 sequence is 15 residues long. V trimming: 1 base; J trimming: 1 base; junction bases outside the gene matches: 1. The CDR3 spells CASSLKRGGTDTQYF. The DNA for the CDR3 is TGTGCCAGCAGCTTGAAGCGGGGGGGCACAGATACGCAGTATTTT.

This sequence joins TRBV5-1 and TRBJ1-5; 9 nucleotides align to TRBD1. V lost 7 bases, J lost 5 bases, and 4 bases stayed unmatched. Germline loops: CDR1 SGHRS, CDR2 YFSETQ. There are 13 residues in the CDR3. The CDR3 DNA reads as TGCGCCAGCCGGGACAGGGTGGATCAGCCCCAGCATTTT. Amino acid sequence: CASRDRVDQPQHF.

CDR3: CASSLAFISSEAFF. The CDR3 nucleotides read TGTGCCAGCAGCTTGGCGTTCATAAGCTCTGAAGCTTTCTTT. The chain recombines TRBV5-6 with TRBJ1-1; D unresolved. CDR1 and CDR2 from the germline V gene are SGHDT and YYEEEE. V was clipped by 0 bases and J by 6 bases, with 12 bases between them. The CDR3 length is 14 residues.

CDR3 DNA sequence: TGTGCCAGCAGCTTGGGCAGGGGGGTAGAGACCCAGTACTTC. This translates into CASSLGRGVETQYF. This rearrangement joins TRBV5-8 to TRBJ2-5; possible D gene TRBD1, 7 bases. From germline, CDR1 is SGHTS and CDR2 YDEGEE. The CDR3 consists of 14 residues. V was pared by 0 bases and J by 4 bases, with 10 bases between.

The chain recombines TRBV5-8 with TRBJ1-1; 7 nucleotides line up with TRBD1. This CDR3 has 14 residues. J was trimmed by 2 bases and V by 2 bases; bases with no gene match: 3. Per germline, CDR1 SGHTS and CDR2 YDEGEE. The CDR3: CASSFRDSNTEAFF. The CDR3 bases are TGTGCCAGCAGCTTCCGGGACAGCAACACTGAAGCTTTCTTT.

The chain carries TRBV6-5 and TRBJ1-5, with 10 nucleotides matching TRBD1. J gave up 4 bases and V 5 bases, and 5 bases lay outside the gene matches. In germline, CDR1 is MNHEY, CDR2 SVGAGI. The CDR3 sequence is 15 residues long. CDR3 DNA: TGTGCCAGCAGTCCCCGGACAGGGGGGAATCAGCCCCAGCATTTT. Protein product: CASSPRTGGNQPQHF.

This chain links TRBV7-9 with TRBJ2-3; 9 bases agree with TRBD2. Trimming at V came to 3 bases and at J to 5 bases, leaving 6 bases not matched to a gene. The CDR3 covers 15 residues. Germline V gene data show CDR1 as SEHNR and CDR2 as FQNEAQ (reference sequence). CDR3 in amino acids: CASSFEAGGLDTQYF. The CDR3 DNA sequence: TGTGCCAGCAGCTTTGAAGCGGGAGGTTTAGATACGCAGTATTTT. The full variable domain, completed using reference TRBV7-9 and TRBJ2-3, is DTGVSQNPRHKITKRGQNVTFRCDPISEHNRLYWYRQTLGQGPEFLTYFQNEAQLEKSRLLSDRFSAERPKGSFSTLEIQRTEQGDSAMYLCASSFEAGGLDTQYFGPGTRLTVL.

The V call is TRBV11-3, the J call TRBJ2-5; TRBD2 matches at 8 bases. The V and J ends lost 4 bases and 5 bases, in that order; junction bases with no gene match: 12. CDR1 and CDR2 (germline): SGHNT, YENEEA. This CDR3 has 16 residues. DNA of the CDR3: TGTGCCAGCAGCTCTTTAGCGGGGCGGTTCAGGGAGACCCAGTACTTC. The encoded protein is CASSSLAGRFRETQYF.

The chain couples TRBV18 to TRBJ1-2; D not certain. Trimming removed 6 bases at V and 0 bases at J, with 14 bases between. Germline assignment: CDR1 KGHSH and CDR2 LQKENI. CDR3 length: 15 amino acids. In nucleotides, the CDR3 is TGTGCCAGCTCCCGACTGGAGTCCGCTAACTATGGCTACACCTTC. Protein sequence: CASSRLESANYGYTF.

The J gene is TRBJ1-5, the V gene TRBV7-8, with D uncertain. V lost 2 bases and J 3 bases, leaving 11 bases between the germline ends. This CDR3 contains 15 residues. Looked up from germline, CDR1 is SGHVS and CDR2 is FQNEAQ. The CDR3 loop is CASSLSGGFNQPQHF. Written as DNA, the CDR3 is TGTGCCAGCAGCTTATCGGGAGGGTTCAATCAGCCCCAGCATTTT.